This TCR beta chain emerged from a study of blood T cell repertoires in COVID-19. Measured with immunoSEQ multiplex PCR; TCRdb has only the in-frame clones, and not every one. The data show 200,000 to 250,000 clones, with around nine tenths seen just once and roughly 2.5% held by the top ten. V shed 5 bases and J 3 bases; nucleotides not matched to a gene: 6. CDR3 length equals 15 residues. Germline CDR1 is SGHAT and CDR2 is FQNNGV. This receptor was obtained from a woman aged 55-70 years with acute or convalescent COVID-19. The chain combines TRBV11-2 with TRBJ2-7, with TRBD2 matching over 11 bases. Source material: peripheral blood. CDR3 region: CASSQGTSGLYEQYF. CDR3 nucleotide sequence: TGTGCCAGCAGCCAGGGGACTAGCGGCCTCTACGAGCAGTACTTC.